Sequencing of this TCR beta chain was carried out in a study of T cell responses to AZD1222 COVID-19 vaccine. Study results and caveats: Vaccine-associated CD4 TCRs spanned spike, dominant at 160-218 and 743-854.

V lost 1 base and J lost 5; bases outside the gene matches: 3. The CDR3 sequence is 14 residues long. Germline V gene data show CDR1 as LNHNV and CDR2 as YYDKDF (reference sequence). The data were produced by immunoSEQ multiplex PCR, yet TCRdb's version contains in-frame clones alone and is incomplete. The table records about 140,000 clones, roughly 90% of them present only once. This clone appeared a single time. The antigen is undetermined. The TCR originated in an adult in good health. The chain combines TRBV15 with TRBJ1-2, with 8 bases identical to TRBD1. This specimen consisted of peripheral blood, obtained on day 0 of AZD1222 vaccination. CDR3 DNA: TGTGCCACCAGCAGAGGGACAGGGCCTTATGGCTACACCTTC. Translated, it gives CATSRGTGPYGYTF.